Listed here are 10 T cell receptor beta chains from one sample, sequenced in a study of early T cells in non-severe SARS-CoV-2 infection (dated by TCRdb to 2020 to 2022). The method was 5' RACE. TCRdb shows the sequencer as NextSeq 500. TCRdb handled the public reads itself, with Q25 trimming in fastp and clone calling in MiXCR, and kept productive beta chains. Rows are unified per CDR3 protein, each entry keeping the most common DNA and genes. The table for this sample lists over 80,000 distinct CDR3 sequences; 12% of them were counted only once. The top ten constitute 4% to 4.5% of the sample. The sample consisted of whole blood, taken at baseline. Receptors were obtained from an adult who was a healthcare worker with PCR-confirmed SARS-CoV-2 infection or an uninfected control (not recorded which).

This clonotype was counted a few times. V gene TRBV30 combines with J gene TRBJ2-1; D gene unclear. Trimming stripped 4 bases from V and 6 bases from J, with 22 bases between. Germline CDR1 and CDR2: GTSNPN and SVGIG (reference sequence). This CDR3 is built from 16 residues. The CDR3 coding sequence is TGTGCCTGGACCTTTAATGGCCGGATAGGAGTCAATGAGCAGTTCTTC. This sequence encodes CAWTFNGRIGVNEQFF.

The chain links TRBV5-1 to TRBJ2-2; tentative D call: TRBD1 (6 bases). The germline V and J ends were trimmed by 7 bases and 5 bases, with 18 bases remaining between them. The V gene's germline CDR1 is SGHRS and CDR2 YFSETQ. CDR3 size: 15 residues. The CDR3 here is CASGQQGPQTGELFF. The CDR3 DNA reads TGCGCCAGCGGACAGCAGGGGCCCCAAACCGGGGAGCTGTTTTTT.

This clonotype was found a few times. The CDR3 is CATSQDRSTEAFF. For the CDR3, the DNA is TGTGCCACCAGCCAGGACAGGAGCACTGAAGCTTTCTTT. The rearrangement links TRBV24-1 to TRBJ1-1; 7 bases agree with TRBD1. Germline-derived CDR1 and CDR2 are KGHDR and SFDVKD. The junction had 5 bases not matched to a gene; V was cut back by 7 bases and J by 4 bases. The CDR3 is 13 amino acids.

The J gene is TRBJ2-3, the V gene TRBV7-9, with D tentatively TRBD2 (5 bases). Germline CDR1 SEHNR, CDR2 FQNEAQ (reference sequence). Trimming removed 1 base at V and 2 bases at J, with 10 bases between. The CDR3 spans 15 residues. The CDR3 is CASSLGTFSTDTQYF. Here the CDR3 DNA reads TGTGCCAGCAGCTTAGGGACTTTCTCCACAGATACGCAGTATTTT.

V is TRBV5-4 and J is TRBJ2-7; 7 bases line up with TRBD2. J gave up 6 bases and V 3 bases, and 6 bases lay outside the gene matches. This CDR3 contains 13 residues. Per the germline V gene, CDR1 is SGHNT and CDR2 is YYREEE (reference sequence). CDR3 DNA sequence: TGTGCCAGCAGCTCCGCGGGGGAAGGCGAGCAGTACTTC. The encoded protein is CASSSAGEGEQYF.

The chain combines TRBV29-1 with TRBJ2-5, with D possibly TRBD1 on 8 matching bases. V lost 7 bases to trimming and J lost 5 bases, with 14 bases between them. Germline V gene lookup returns CDR1 SQVTM and CDR2 ANQGSEA. CDR3 size: 12 residues. The CDR3 loop reads CSAYRGGETQYF. The CDR3 DNA reads as TGCAGCGCCTACAGGGGGGGGGAGACCCAGTACTTC.

This clonotype turned up a few times. V gene TRBV4-1 combines with J gene TRBJ2-7; no definite D call. V lost 1 base and J 7 bases, leaving 14 bases between the germline ends. This CDR3 contains 14 residues. CDR1 MGHRA and CDR2 YSYEKL come from the germline V gene. This CDR3 reads CASSQGLTALEQYF. The CDR3 DNA reads as TGCGCCAGCAGCCAAGGTCTGACGGCACTAGAGCAGTACTTC.

This clonotype was recorded a few times. V usage is TRBV30 and J usage is TRBJ2-2; TRBD2 aligns across 10 bases. Germline assignment: CDR1 GTSNPN and CDR2 SVGIG (reference sequence). The CDR3 extends over 16 amino acids. The trim removed 4 bases at V and 4 bases at J, leaving 9 bases unmatched. CDR3 bases: TGTGCCTGGATGGGGCTAGCGGGAGCGGCCACCGGGGAGCTGTTTTTT. It specifies CAWMGLAGAATGELFF.

In its sample, this clonotype was seen many times. The chain recombines TRBV9 with TRBJ1-2, with D tentatively TRBD1 (5 bases). The CDR3 is 13 residues long. Germline loops: CDR1 SGDLS, CDR2 YYNGEE. Trimming removed 4 bases from V and 7 bases from J, with 14 bases in between. This CDR3 reads CASSPRGYLGYTF. In nucleotides, the CDR3 is TGTGCCAGCAGCCCCCGGGGCTATCTTGGCTACACCTTC.

The chain's CDR3 is CASSTGVYQPQHF. The CDR3 coding sequence is TGTGCCAGTAGTACAGGGGTATATCAGCCCCAGCATTTT. The chain has TRBV19 and TRBJ1-5, with D possibly TRBD1 on 6 matching bases. Germline CDR1 and CDR2: LNHDA and SQIVND (reference sequence). The CDR3 runs 13 residues. Trimming cost V 4 bases and J 5 bases, with 9 bases left between them.